Presented here are 5 T cell receptor beta chains from one specimen sequenced in a study of T-cell reconstitution after alpha-beta-depleted transplantation in children. This sample's TCRbeta library carried unique molecular identifier barcodes. TCRdb re-called the PCR reads through MiXCR, storing one row per CDR3 protein. The profile shows about half a million distinct CDR3 sequences, approximately 13% of them singletons. The sample in question was PBMCs from the stem cell graft donor, obtained from the stem cell graft. Receptors were obtained from a human donor who donated a stem cell graft to a child with combined immunodeficiency.

The J gene is TRBJ2-1, the V gene TRBV20-1, with no clear D. The germline gives CDR1 DFQATT, CDR2 SNEGSKA (reference sequence). The CDR3 loop spans 13 amino acids. Trimming took 2 bases from V and 2 from J, leaving 7 bases between them. The CDR3 loop is CSARRRTYNEQFF. The CDR3 coding sequence is TGCAGTGCTAGAAGACGGACCTACAATGAGCAGTTCTTC.

This clonotype showed up just a few times. The CDR3 loop reads CASTPGLAGGPVDTDTQYF. The CDR3 DNA follows: TGTGCCAGCACTCCGGGACTAGCGGGAGGGCCTGTGGACACAGATACGCAGTATTTT. The chain carries TRBV25-1 and TRBJ2-3; 16 positions agree with TRBD2. This CDR3 comprises 19 residues. Germline CDR1 MGHDK, CDR2 SYGVNS. J was trimmed by 2 bases and V by 7 bases; bases with no gene match: 12. The full variable domain, completed using reference TRBV25-1 and TRBJ2-3, is EADIYQTPRYLVIGTGKKITLECSQTMGHDKMYWYQQDPGMELHLIHYSYGVNSTEKGDLSSESTVSRIRTEHFPLTLESARPSHTSQYLCASTPGLAGGPVDTDTQYFGPGTRLTVL.

This clonotype has only a few counts. This chain links TRBV5-1 with TRBJ2-4, with TRBD2 matching 10 bases. The V gene end was trimmed by 4 bases and the J gene end by 8 bases; junction bases not matched to a gene: 3. Germline CDR1 and CDR2: SGHRS and YFSETQ. The CDR3 is made up of 13 amino acids. CDR3 sequence reads: CASSPLAGDIQYF. The CDR3 region has the DNA TGCGCCAGCAGCCCGCTAGCGGGGGACATTCAGTACTTC.

The J gene is TRBJ2-3, the V gene TRBV2; tentative D call: TRBD2 (7 bases). In germline, CDR1 is SNHLY, CDR2 FYNNEI. Trimming took 3 bases from V and 6 from J, leaving 13 bases between them. The CDR3 contains 14 residues. CDR3 in amino acids: CASSDPGGRDTQYF. The CDR3 region has the DNA TGTGCCAGCAGTGACCCCGGGGGGCGCGATACGCAGTATTTT.

The chain recombines TRBV20-1 with TRBJ2-7; D remains ambiguous. The V gene lost 0 bases and the J gene lost 2 bases, with 8 bases spanning the gap. This CDR3 is 13 amino acids long. The germline V gene encodes CDR1 DFQATT and CDR2 SNEGSKA (reference sequence). CDR3 DNA: TGCAGTGCTAGAGATAATTGGGCCTACGAGCAGTACTTC. This translates into CSARDNWAYEQYF.